This TCR beta chain was captured in a study of post-analysis software for immune sequencing data. For the study at large: Patients had relapsing-remitting, secondary progressive or progressive-relapsing multiple sclerosis; some lacked subtype.

Points from the study as a whole: In patients, TRBV5-6, TRBV5-1 and TRBV20-1 belonged to roughly 5 TRBV segments found more frequently than in controls. Comparison with controls showed significantly lower normalized Chao1 diversity in multiple sclerosis patients.

Unique molecular identifiers had been added to the TCR beta cDNA libraries. Via MiXCR, TCRdb re-called the PCR reads, giving one row per CDR3 protein. The repertoire holds some 800,000 distinct CDR3 sequences, with roughly 50% as singletons. In germline, CDR1 is SNHLY, CDR2 FYNNEI. V was shortened by 1 base and J by 0 bases, with 7 bases between the two germline ends. This CDR3 comprises 14 residues. As to this clonotype: The antigen is undetermined.

This chain joins TRBV2 and TRBJ2-7; D perhaps matches TRBD1 (5 bases). Sequenced sample: blood. The clonotype comes from a girl aged 10-17 years with multiple sclerosis. The CDR3 spells CASSEDRSSYEQYF. CDR3 bases: TGTGCCAGCAGTGAAGACAGGAGCTCCTACGAGCAGTACTTC.